Below are 21 T cell receptor beta chains sequenced from a single sample in a study of T cell responses to AZD1222 COVID-19 vaccine. Sequencing was performed with immunoSEQ multiplex PCR; in TCRdb, only in-frame clones are kept and a portion is missing. Of roughly 110,000 clones listed, about 85% are singletons. This sample comprised peripheral blood, obtained 28 days after the second AZD1222 dose. The receptors shown here come from an adult who received the AZD1222 COVID-19 vaccine.

The rearrangement joins TRBV24-1 to TRBJ2-2; D call uncertain. Germline values: CDR1 KGHDR, CDR2 SFDVKD. V was cut by 1 base and J by 0 bases, with 8 bases left in between. This CDR3 is 16 amino acids long. The CDR3 here is CATSDLGSANTGELFF. The CDR3 bases are TGTGCCACCAGTGATTTAGGCAGCGCGAACACCGGGGAGCTGTTTTTT.

The gene calls are TRBV5-6 and TRBJ2-7, with TRBD1 matching over 9 bases. V shed 4 bases and J 2 bases; nucleotides not matched to a gene: 4. CDR1 and CDR2 from the germline V gene are SGHDT and YYEEEE. CDR3 length: 14 residues. In nucleotides, the CDR3 is TGTGCCAGCAGCATCGGGACAGGGCCCTACGAGCAGTACTTC. It is translated as CASSIGTGPYEQYF.

V and J are TRBV11-3 and TRBJ1-1, with 7 bases that match TRBD1. The CDR3 has 14 residues. Germline values: CDR1 SGHNT, CDR2 YENEEA. Trimming at V came to 3 bases and at J to 1 base, leaving 2 bases not matched to a gene. The DNA for the CDR3 is TGTGCCAGCAGCTTTAGGGGGCCGAACACTGAAGCTTTCTTT. Residues: CASSFRGPNTEAFF.

The rearrangement uses TRBV29-1 and TRBJ2-7, with D possibly matching TRBD1 (5 bases). The CDR3 is made up of 11 amino acids. V lost 1 base and J 8 bases, leaving 9 bases between the germline ends. CDR1 and CDR2 (germline): SQVTM, ANQGSEA. The CDR3, as DNA: TGCAGCGTTGAAGCCCAGGGTAAGCAGTACTTC. This gives the protein CSVEAQGKQYF.

This clone has only one observation. This rearrangement joins TRBV28 to TRBJ2-7; a possible D gene is TRBD1 (6 bases). The CDR3 has 14 amino acids. V was shortened by 3 bases and J by 8 bases, with 17 bases between the two germline ends. Germline CDR1 MDHEN, CDR2 SYDVKM. The chain's CDR3 is CASSFYAGDGKQYF. DNA of the CDR3: TGTGCCAGCAGTTTTTATGCAGGGGATGGGAAGCAGTACTTC.

The V and J genes are TRBV15 and TRBJ1-1; D remains ambiguous. V lost 1 base to trimming and J lost 4 bases, with 7 bases between them. CDR3 length: 13 amino acids. Germline CDR1 and CDR2: LNHNV and YYDKDF (reference sequence). The CDR3 loop is CATSRGRFTEAFF. CDR3 DNA sequence: TGTGCCACCAGCAGAGGGAGGTTCACTGAAGCTTTCTTT.

In this sample, this clone turned up once. V usage is TRBV6-2 or TRBV6-3 and J usage is TRBJ2-3, with D perhaps matching TRBD2 (7 bases). Germline lookup yields CDR1 MNHEY and CDR2 SVGEGT. Trimming shortened V by 0 bases and J by 6 bases, and 16 bases separated the two germline ends. The CDR3 contains 16 residues. CDR3 sequence: CASSYSMGGRVDTQYF. CDR3 in DNA: TGTGCCAGCAGTTACTCGATGGGGGGGCGAGTGGATACGCAGTATTTT.

V usage is TRBV4-3 and J usage is TRBJ1-5; D gene ambiguous. CDR3 length: 14 residues. The germline gives CDR1 LGHNA, CDR2 YSLEER. Trimming left V 4 bases short and J 5 bases short, with 12 bases between. As DNA, the CDR3 is TGCGCCAGCAGCCCGACCCTTCCGGATCAGCCCCAGCATTTT. Translating gives CASSPTLPDQPQHF.

V gene TRBV6-5 combines with J gene TRBJ1-4; no clear D gene. The V end was cut by 5 bases, the J end by 7 bases, with 8 bases between. Germline CDR1 reads MNHEY; CDR2 reads SVGAGI. The CDR3 contains 12 residues. For the CDR3, the DNA is TGTGCCAGCAGTCGCCTCTCTGAAAAACTGTTTTTT. Translated, it gives CASSRLSEKLFF.

This chain joins TRBV25-1 and TRBJ1-6; the D is unclear. CDR3 length: 18 residues. Trimming stripped 6 bases from V and 0 bases from J, with 18 bases between. Germline V CDR1 and CDR2: MGHDK, SYGVNS. The CDR3 nucleotides read TGTGCCAGCAGCCCGACTCCGGGATTAAGCTCCTATAATTCACCCCTCCACTTT. Protein: CASSPTPGLSSYNSPLHF.

Here the CDR3 DNA reads TGTGCCAGCAGTAGGACGGAGCAAGAGACCCAGTACTTC. This gives the protein CASSRTEQETQYF. The rearrangement uses TRBV6-2 or TRBV6-3 and TRBJ2-5, with D uncertain. Trimming cost V 5 bases and J 2 bases, with 9 bases left between them. Germline V gene data show CDR1 as MNHEY and CDR2 as SVGEGT. The CDR3 length is 13 residues.

V is TRBV7-2 and J is TRBJ2-7, with D possibly TRBD1 on 7 matching bases. Trimming shortened V by 1 base and J by 2 bases, and 15 bases separated the two germline ends. CDR3 size: 16 residues. Germline loops: CDR1 SGHTA, CDR2 FQGNSA. The CDR3 here is CASSLGPGGSTYEQYF. DNA for the CDR3: TGTGCCAGCAGCTTAGGACCAGGGGGGTCAACCTACGAGCAGTACTTC.

The CDR3 DNA reads as TGTGCCAGCAGCCAAGGATCTGGTTTTGCGGGGGAGCTGTTTTTT. It encodes CASSQGSGFAGELFF. The chain joins TRBV3-1 (or the pseudogene TRBV3-2) to TRBJ2-2, with D hard to call. Germline assignment: CDR1 LGHDT and CDR2 YNNKEL (reference sequence). V shed 1 base and J shed 8 bases, with 14 bases lying between them. The CDR3 extends over 15 amino acids.

The chain is built from TRBV10-3 and TRBJ1-4; D perhaps matches TRBD1 (5 bases). The CDR3 sequence is 18 residues long. Germline V gene sequence: CDR1 ENHRY, CDR2 SYGVKD. Trimming cost V 0 bases and J 0 bases, with 14 bases left between them. Here the CDR3 reads CAISESRARPSTNEKLFF. CDR3 bases: TGTGCCATCAGTGAGTCCAGGGCCAGGCCCTCAACTAATGAAAAACTGTTTTTT.

The chain combines TRBV11-2 with TRBJ2-1, with 7 bases fitting TRBD2. The germline V gene encodes CDR1 SGHAT and CDR2 FQNNGV. Losses at the gene ends were 0 bases for V and 7 bases for J; bases not matched to a gene: 9. This CDR3 spans 16 amino acids. The CDR3 reads CASSLEGAGEWNEQFF. The CDR3 DNA sequence: TGTGCCAGCAGCTTAGAAGGTGCGGGGGAATGGAATGAGCAGTTCTTC.

In its sample, this clone was seen once. The J gene is TRBJ1-1, the V gene TRBV6-5; 11 bases line up with TRBD1. This CDR3 contains 15 residues. Per the germline V gene, CDR1 is MNHEY and CDR2 is SVGAGI. Trimming took 3 bases from V and 5 from J; bases not matched to a gene: 5. For the CDR3, the DNA is TGTGCCAGCAGTTATACCGGGACAGGGGGAACTGAAGCTTTCTTT. Its protein is CASSYTGTGGTEAFF.

The genes are TRBV28 and TRBJ1-1; a weak D match, TRBD1 (6 bases). V was clipped by 4 bases and J by 0 bases, with 6 bases between them. The germline CDR1 and CDR2 sequences are MDHEN and SYDVKM. The CDR3 loop spans 13 amino acids. CDR3 loop: CASSYRVNTEAFF. The CDR3 nucleotides read TGTGCCAGCAGTTACAGGGTGAACACTGAAGCTTTCTTT. The complete variable domain, with remaining parts taken from reference TRBV28 and TRBJ1-1, reads DVKVTQSSRYLVKRTGEKVFLECVQDMDHENMFWYRQDPGLGLRLIYFSYDVKMKEKGDIPEGYSVSREKKERFSLILESASTNQTSMYLCASSYRVNTEAFFGQGTRLTVV.

V is TRBV27 and J is TRBJ1-2; D is ambiguous. V was clipped by 0 bases and J by 8 bases, with 7 bases between them. The CDR3 totals 12 residues. Germline CDR1 and CDR2: MNHEY and SMNVEV (reference sequence). The DNA of the CDR3 is TGTGCCAGCAGTTTATCAGGGTCCGGCTACACCTTC. Translating gives CASSLSGSGYTF.

The chain links TRBV19 to TRBJ2-1; 7 nucleotides agree with TRBD2. Germline CDR1 LNHDA, CDR2 SQIVND (reference sequence). V lost 4 bases and J lost 8; bases outside the gene matches: 8. The CDR3 extends over 14 amino acids. Written as DNA, the CDR3 is TGTGCCAGTAGTAGGCTTGGGACTATAGATGAGCAGTTCTTC. Amino acid sequence: CASSRLGTIDEQFF.

The chain joins TRBV19 to TRBJ2-7; the match to TRBD1 covers 7 bases. The CDR3 runs 17 residues. V gave up 7 bases and J gave up 6 bases; unmatched junction bases: 21. Germline V gives CDR1 LNHDA, CDR2 SQIVND (reference sequence). In DNA, the CDR3 is TGTGCCAGTACCTGGGGCCATCAGACAGGGAATTCCGGCGAGCAGTACTTC. Translating it yields CASTWGHQTGNSGEQYF.

The genes are TRBV9 and TRBJ1-4; D unclear. Trimming removed 0 bases from V and 4 bases from J, with 10 bases in between. Germline V CDR1 and CDR2: SGDLS, YYNGEE. The CDR3 runs to 15 residues. CDR3 residues: CASSVGVSFNEKLFF. The CDR3 coding sequence is TGTGCCAGCAGCGTAGGCGTATCTTTTAATGAAAAACTGTTTTTT.